These T cell receptor beta chains were read from a single sample in a study of cytomegalovirus exposure and HLA in healthy donors. TCRdb's table, derived via immunoSEQ multiplex PCR, lists solely in-frame clones and lacks some. Among about 200,000 clones listed, less than 85% were seen once. The specimen sequenced was PBMCs. The receptors here all came from a girl aged 2-15 years in good health and CMV-seronegative. Both conserved end residues are part of each CDR3. Each record gives: V gene, clone size, D gene, J gene, CDR3 length, CDR3 DNA, CDR3 protein. A D gene is named only where the DNA matches it firmly. The listing skips clone size in some rows; elsewhere it reads once, few, many or a size class.

V: TRBV25-1; size: NA; D: NA; J: TRBJ1-1; length: 15; DNA: TGTGCCAGCAGTGAATATTTGGGGGGGAACACTGAAGCTTTCTTT; CDR3: CASSEYLGGNTEAFF
V: TRBV2; size: NA; D: TRBD2; J: TRBJ2-1; length: 13; DNA: TGTGCCAGCACTAGCGGAATCTACAATGAGCAGTTCTTC; CDR3: CASTSGIYNEQFF
V: TRBV5-1; size: NA; D: TRBD1; J: TRBJ2-3; length: 14; DNA: TGCGCCAGCAGCGCGGACAGGGGCACAGATACGCAGTATTTT; CDR3: CASSADRGTDTQYF
V: TRBV5-1; size: NA; D: TRBD2; J: TRBJ2-3; length: 16; DNA: TGCGCCAGCAGCTTGGATGGTAGCGGGGGCACAGATACGCAGTATTTT; CDR3: CASSLDGSGGTDTQYF
V: TRBV6-6; size: NA; D: NA; J: TRBJ2-3; length: 13; DNA: TGTGCCAGCAGTTACCCTCTAGCAGATACGCAGTATTTT; CDR3: CASSYPLADTQYF
V: TRBV4-1; size: NA; D: NA; J: TRBJ2-7; length: 16; DNA: TGCGCCAGCAGCCAAGATAGGGCAGGGCTTACCTACGAGCAGTACTTC; CDR3: CASSQDRAGLTYEQYF
V: TRBV27; size: NA; D: TRBD1; J: TRBJ2-7; length: 14; DNA: TGTGCCAGCAGTTTTTTGGACAGGGCTTACGAGCAGTACTTC; CDR3: CASSFLDRAYEQYF
V: TRBV27; size: NA; D: TRBD1; J: TRBJ2-7; length: 15; DNA: TGTGCCAGCAGTTTTTGGACAGGGGGCTCCTACGAGCAGTACTTC; CDR3: CASSFWTGGSYEQYF
V: TRBV29-1; size: NA; D: TRBD1; J: TRBJ1-1; length: 16; DNA: TGCAGCGCCGCTGGGACAGGGCCGCTACTGGACACTGAAGCTTTCTTT; CDR3: CSAAGTGPLLDTEAFF
V: TRBV6-5; size: NA; D: TRBD2; J: TRBJ2-7; length: 14; DNA: TGTGCCAGCACCCGAGCGGGGGGGGCCTACGAGCAGTACTTC; CDR3: CASTRAGGAYEQYF
V: TRBV27; size: NA; D: TRBD1; J: TRBJ2-7; length: 17; DNA: TGTGCCAGCAGTTTATCGGCTACCTTGACAGGGTCCTACGAGCAGTACTTC; CDR3: CASSLSATLTGSYEQYF
V: TRBV2; size: few; D: TRBD2; J: TRBJ2-5; length: 15; DNA: TGTGCCAGCAGTGATCGGGGGGGGCTGGGAGAGACCCAGTACTTC; CDR3: CASSDRGGLGETQYF
V: TRBV21-1; size: NA; D: NA; J: TRBJ2-3; length: 17; DNA: TGTGCCAGCAGCAAAAAACGCTGGACAGGGGACACAGATACGCAGTATTTT; CDR3: CASSKKRWTGDTDTQYF
V: TRBV9; size: NA; D: TRBD1; J: TRBJ1-1; length: 15; DNA: TGTGCCAGCAGCGGACAGGGCGGAATGAACACTGAAGCTTTCTTT; CDR3: CASSGQGGMNTEAFF
V: TRBV4-2; size: NA; D: TRBD1; J: TRBJ1-1; length: 14; DNA: TGTGCCAGCAGCCTATCACAGGGGACCACTGAAGCTTTCTTT; CDR3: CASSLSQGTTEAFF
V: TRBV2; size: NA; D: NA; J: TRBJ2-1; length: 15; DNA: TGTGCCAGCAGTGTCGGACTTGCCGAAACGAATGAGCAGTTCTTC; CDR3: CASSVGLAETNEQFF
V: TRBV7-9; size: NA; D: TRBD1; J: TRBJ2-7; length: 16; DNA: TGTGCCAGCAGCCCATACCAAAGGGACAGCCGTTACGAGCAGTACTTC; CDR3: CASSPYQRDSRYEQYF
V: TRBV6-1; size: NA; D: TRBD1; J: TRBJ1-2; length: 16; DNA: TGTGCCAGCAGTGAATGGGCACAGGGGGTATTGTATGGCTACACCTTC; CDR3: CASSEWAQGVLYGYTF
V: TRBV2; size: NA; D: TRBD2; J: TRBJ2-1; length: 15; DNA: TGTGCCAGCAGTGTTGCTAGCGGGACCGTTGGTGAGCAGTTCTTC; CDR3: CASSVASGTVGEQFF
V: TRBV2; size: NA; D: TRBD1; J: TRBJ2-3; length: 14; DNA: TGTGCCAGCAGCCGGGACAGGGGCACAGATACGCAGTATTTT; CDR3: CASSRDRGTDTQYF
V: TRBV5-6; size: NA; D: NA; J: TRBJ1-3; length: 15; DNA: TGTGCCAGCAGCCCGTATGGACAACCTGGAAACACCATATATTTT; CDR3: CASSPYGQPGNTIYF
V: TRBV5-6; size: NA; D: NA; J: TRBJ2-3; length: 14; DNA: TGTGCCAGCAGCTTGAGACAGAACACAGATACGCAGTATTTT; CDR3: CASSLRQNTDTQYF
V: TRBV5-6; size: NA; D: NA; J: TRBJ2-7; length: 15; DNA: TGTGCCAGCAGCTTTGTGGCGGGTCGGTCCTACGAGCAGTACTTC; CDR3: CASSFVAGRSYEQYF
V: TRBV10-3; size: NA; D: NA; J: TRBJ2-3; length: 13; DNA: TGTGCCACCGGGGTTAGGATCACAGATACGCAGTATTTT; CDR3: CATGVRITDTQYF
V: TRBV19; size: once; D: TRBD1; J: TRBJ2-7; length: 16; DNA: TGTGCCAGTAGTACTTTAGGACAGGGGAGCTCCTACGAGCAGTACTTC; CDR3: CASSTLGQGSSYEQYF
V: TRBV11-3; size: NA; D: NA; J: TRBJ2-3; length: 12; DNA: TGTGCCAGCAGCTTATTATCCGGTACGCAGTATTTT; CDR3: CASSLLSGTQYF
V: TRBV25-1; size: NA; D: NA; J: TRBJ1-1; length: 13; DNA: TGTGCCAGCTTGACCTGGGGGGGGACTGAAGCTTTCTTT; CDR3: CASLTWGGTEAFF
V: TRBV6-5; size: once; D: TRBD2; J: TRBJ2-1; length: 14; DNA: TGTGCCAGCACCAAAGCGGGGGGGCCGCATGAGCAGTTCTTC; CDR3: CASTKAGGPHEQFF
V: TRBV10-2; size: NA; D: TRBD2; J: TRBJ2-7; length: 15; DNA: TGCGCCAGCAGTGAACGAACAGGCCGGGGGGACGAGCAGTACTTC; CDR3: CASSERTGRGDEQYF
V: TRBV29-1; size: NA; D: TRBD2; J: TRBJ2-3; length: 14; DNA: TGCAGCGTTGCAGGAGCGGGGAGCACAGATACGCAGTATTTT; CDR3: CSVAGAGSTDTQYF
V: TRBV9; size: NA; D: NA; J: TRBJ2-7; length: 13; DNA: TGTGCCAGCAGCGGTGCCCCCTCAGGAGAGCAGTACTTC; CDR3: CASSGAPSGEQYF
V: TRBV5-5; size: NA; D: NA; J: TRBJ1-1; length: 13; DNA: TGTGCCAGCAGCTTTGGGACACACACTGAAGCTTTCTTT; CDR3: CASSFGTHTEAFF
V: TRBV5-8; size: NA; D: NA; J: TRBJ1-1; length: 15; DNA: TGTGCCAGCAGCAGGGGTCGTCACGCAATCACTGAAGCTTTCTTT; CDR3: CASSRGRHAITEAFF
V: TRBV6-6; size: NA; D: NA; J: TRBJ2-1; length: 15; DNA: TGTGCCAGCAGGTGGTTTAGCGGCCTTTACAATGAGCAGTTCTTC; CDR3: CASRWFSGLYNEQFF
V: TRBV5-1; size: NA; D: TRBD1; J: TRBJ2-7; length: 15; DNA: TGCGCCAGCAGCTGGGACATGACAGGGAGCTACGAGCAGTACTTC; CDR3: CASSWDMTGSYEQYF
V: TRBV5-6; size: NA; D: NA; J: TRBJ1-3; length: 14; DNA: TGTGCCAGCAGCTTACGCGGGGTAGGAAACACCATATATTTT; CDR3: CASSLRGVGNTIYF
V: TRBV9; size: few; D: NA; J: TRBJ1-6; length: 15; DNA: TGTGCCAGCAGCGGTGGGACACCCTCTAATTCACCCCTCCACTTT; CDR3: CASSGGTPSNSPLHF
V: TRBV19; size: NA; D: NA; J: TRBJ2-1; length: 11; DNA: TGTGCCAGTAGTATCGCGGACTCCTCGTTCTTC; CDR3: CASSIADSSFF
V: TRBV4-2; size: NA; D: TRBD2; J: TRBJ2-2; length: 16; DNA: TGTGCCAGCAGCCAGGGTGGAGGGAGGGCCGCCGGGGAGCTGTTTTTT; CDR3: CASSQGGGRAAGELFF
V: TRBV27; size: few; D: TRBD1; J: TRBJ1-1; length: 14; DNA: TGTGCCAGCACCCTAGCAGGGGGGAACACTGAAGCTTTCTTT; CDR3: CASTLAGGNTEAFF
V: TRBV7-9; size: NA; D: TRBD1; J: TRBJ1-5; length: 18; DNA: TGTGCCAGCAGCTTCGACAGGGGGCGCGAGGGGACGGGGCAGCCCCAGCATTTT; CDR3: CASSFDRGREGTGQPQHF
V: TRBV7-9; size: NA; D: TRBD1; J: TRBJ1-2; length: 14; DNA: TGTGCCAGCAGCTTACCGGGGACAGGGAATGGCTACACCTTC; CDR3: CASSLPGTGNGYTF
V: TRBV7-9; size: NA; D: TRBD1; J: TRBJ2-6; length: 16; DNA: TGTGCCAGCAGCGATCGACAGGGGGCAGGGGCCAACGTCCTGACTTTC; CDR3: CASSDRQGAGANVLTF
V: TRBV7-9; size: NA; D: NA; J: TRBJ2-5; length: 14; DNA: TGTGCCAGCCAGGTGTGGGGCCTGGGGGAGACCCAGTACTTC; CDR3: CASQVWGLGETQYF
V: TRBV19; size: NA; D: NA; J: TRBJ2-3; length: 14; DNA: TGTGCCAGTAGCCCGACAGGACCTAAGGATACGCAGTATTTT; CDR3: CASSPTGPKDTQYF
V: TRBV27; size: NA; D: TRBD1; J: TRBJ2-1; length: 15; DNA: TGTGCCAGCAGTTCCGCGACAGGGGATTACAATGAGCAGTTCTTC; CDR3: CASSSATGDYNEQFF
V: TRBV4-2; size: once; D: TRBD2; J: TRBJ2-3; length: 16; DNA: TGTGCCAGCAGCCATCCCAGCGGGATGGGGACAGATACGCAGTATTTT; CDR3: CASSHPSGMGTDTQYF
V: TRBV25-1; size: NA; D: TRBD2; J: TRBJ2-3; length: 16; DNA: TGTGCCAGCAGTGAGTTAGCGGGGCGGGGTCCAGATACGCAGTATTTT; CDR3: CASSELAGRGPDTQYF
V: TRBV5-1; size: NA; D: NA; J: TRBJ2-7; length: 12; DNA: TGCGCCAGCAGCTCGGCGGATTACGAGCAGTACTTC; CDR3: CASSSADYEQYF
V: TRBV5-5; size: once; D: TRBD1; J: TRBJ1-5; length: 17; DNA: TGTGCCAGCAGCAGGGCACCGGGACAGGATAGCAATCAGCCCCAGCATTTT; CDR3: CASSRAPGQDSNQPQHF
V: TRBV6-5; size: few; D: TRBD2; J: TRBJ2-2; length: 14; DNA: TGTGCCAGCAGTTATAGCGGGGGGGCCGGGGAGCTGTTTTTT; CDR3: CASSYSGGAGELFF
V: TRBV6-5; size: NA; D: TRBD1; J: TRBJ1-4; length: 12; DNA: TGTGCCAGCGGGACAGGGGGCGTAAAACTGTTTTTT; CDR3: CASGTGGVKLFF